Sequencing of this TCR beta chain was carried out in a study of blood T cell repertoires in COVID-19. Germline-derived CDR1 and CDR2 are SEHNR and FQNEAQ (reference sequence). J lost 6 bases, V lost 11 bases, and 15 bases had no gene match. The CDR3 loop spans 14 amino acids. Profiling relied on immunoSEQ multiplex PCR, and the TCRdb table lists in-frame clones only, not all of them. The top ten clones hold about 7.6% of a sample with about 350,000 clones, 75% to 90% of them seen once. The source of this sequence is a woman aged 60 to 75 with COVID-19, enrolled during active disease. The chain recombines TRBV7-9 with TRBJ1-1, with 7 bases fitting TRBD1. Sequenced material: peripheral blood. As DNA, the CDR3 is TGTGCCGGCTCTCGTGGAGGGCAGGGGGCTGAAGCTTTCTTT. Amino acid sequence: CAGSRGGQGAEAFF. The full variable domain, completed using reference TRBV7-9 and TRBJ1-1, is DTGVSQNPRHKITKRGQNVTFRCDPISEHNRLYWYRQTLGQGPEFLTYFQNEAQLEKSRLLSDRFSAERPKGSFSTLEIQRTEQGDSAMYLCAGSRGGQGAEAFFGQGTRLTVV.